Following are 2 T cell receptor beta chains from one sample sequenced in a study of T cell responses to AZD1222 COVID-19 vaccine (dated by TCRdb to about 2021). The library was generated by the immunoSEQ multiplex PCR assay. The clones in this table, taken by TCRdb from immuneACCESS, are in-frame only. Not every clone is retained; where verified, under half of the shortfall comes from an unresolved V gene, and the cause of the rest is unknown. This sample holds over 110,000 clones; 92% were observed only once. Together, the top ten hold about 10% of the sample. The time point label, read with the paper, signifies: about 28 days (+/-7) after the second vaccine dose. The specimen was peripheral blood, collected 28 days after the second AZD1222 dose. These receptors originate from an adult who received the AZD1222 COVID-19 vaccine.

This chain links TRBV6-5 with TRBJ2-7; 7 bases fit TRBD1. The germline V gene has CDR1 MNHEY and CDR2 SVGAGI. The ends lost 2 bases at V and 4 bases at J; junction bases unmatched: 5. This CDR3 has 14 amino acids. CDR3 amino acids: CASSYRDRVYEQYV. The CDR3 DNA is TGTGCCAGCAGTTACCGGGACAGAGTATACGAGCAGTACGTC.

The rearrangement links TRBV28 to TRBJ1-5, with D perhaps matching TRBD1 (5 bases). CDR1 MDHEN and CDR2 SYDVKM come from the germline V gene. CDR3 length equals 15 residues. Trimming pared 6 bases from V and 2 bases from J, leaving 14 bases between. CDR3 in amino acids: CASREGRRGNQPQHF. The CDR3 DNA reads as TGTGCCAGCAGGGAGGGGAGAAGGGGCAATCAGCCCCAGCATTTT. The complete variable domain, with remaining parts taken from reference TRBV28 and TRBJ1-5, reads DVKVTQSSRYLVKRTGEKVFLECVQDMDHENMFWYRQDPGLGLRLIYFSYDVKMKEKGDIPEGYSVSREKKERFSLILESASTNQTSMYLCASREGRRGNQPQHFGDGTRLSIL.